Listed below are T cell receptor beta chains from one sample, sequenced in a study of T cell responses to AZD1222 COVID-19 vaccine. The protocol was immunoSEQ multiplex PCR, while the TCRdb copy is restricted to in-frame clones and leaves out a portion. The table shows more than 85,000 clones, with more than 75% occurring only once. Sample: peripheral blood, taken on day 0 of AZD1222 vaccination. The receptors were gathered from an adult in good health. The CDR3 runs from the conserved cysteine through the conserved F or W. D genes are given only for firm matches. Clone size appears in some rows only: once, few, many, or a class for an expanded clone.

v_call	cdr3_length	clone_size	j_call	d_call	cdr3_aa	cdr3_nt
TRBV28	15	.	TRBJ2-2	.	CASSLGAGYTGELFF	TGTGCCAGCAGTTTAGGGGCAGGTTACACCGGGGAGCTGTTTTTT
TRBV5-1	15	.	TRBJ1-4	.	CASSSGDSTNEKLFF	TGCGCCAGCAGCTCCGGGGATAGCACTAATGAAAAACTGTTTTTT
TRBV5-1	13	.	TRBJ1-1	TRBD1	CASMKGANTEAFF	TGCGCCAGCATGAAGGGGGCGAACACTGAAGCTTTCTTT
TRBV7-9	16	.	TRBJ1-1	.	CASSLARGPLNTEAFF	TGTGCCAGCAGCTTAGCGCGGGGCCCTTTGAACACTGAAGCTTTCTTT
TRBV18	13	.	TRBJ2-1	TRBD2	CASSPGLASEQFF	TGTGCCAGCTCACCTGGACTAGCGAGTGAGCAGTTCTTC
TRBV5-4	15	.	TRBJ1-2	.	CASSLGQSISYGYTF	TGTGCCAGCAGCCTAGGACAGTCAATAAGCTATGGCTACACCTTC
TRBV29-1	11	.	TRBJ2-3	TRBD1	CSGRTGDTQYF	TGCAGCGGGAGGACAGGGGATACGCAGTATTTT
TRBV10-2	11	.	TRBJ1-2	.	CASVGGDGYTF	TGCGCCAGTGTGGGGGGCGATGGCTACACCTTC
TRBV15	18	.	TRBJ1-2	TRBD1	CATSRVAPRGGSNYGYTF	TGTGCCACCAGCAGAGTCGCTCCGCGAGGGGGCTCTAACTATGGCTACACCTTC
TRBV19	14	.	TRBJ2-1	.	CASSIEDRYNEQFF	TGTGCCAGTAGTATTGAAGACCGCTACAATGAGCAGTTCTTC
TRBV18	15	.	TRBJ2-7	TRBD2	CASSPLNGGAYEQYF	TGTGCCAGCTCACCACTTAACGGGGGGGCCTACGAGCAGTACTTC
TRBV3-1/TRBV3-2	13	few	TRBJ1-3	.	CASSQSQGNTIYF	TGTGCCAGCAGCCAGTCACAGGGAAACACCATATATTTT
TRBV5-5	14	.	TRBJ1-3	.	CASSLQGSGNTIYF	TGTGCCAGCAGCCTGCAAGGCTCTGGAAACACCATATATTTT
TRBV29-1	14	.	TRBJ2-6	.	CSVVQGSGANVLTF	TGCAGCGTTGTTCAGGGATCTGGGGCCAACGTCCTGACTTTC
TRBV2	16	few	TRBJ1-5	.	CASSERLWDMNQPQHF	TGTGCCAGCAGTGAAAGGTTGTGGGACATGAATCAGCCCCAGCATTTT
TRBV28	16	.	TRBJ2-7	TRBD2	CASTRRGGSGRNEQYF	TGTGCCAGCACCCGCAGAGGGGGTAGCGGGAGGAACGAGCAGTACTTC
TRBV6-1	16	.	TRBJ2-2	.	CASSELAAPGTGELFF	TGTGCCAGCAGTGAGTTAGCGGCCCCGGGCACCGGGGAGCTGTTTTTT
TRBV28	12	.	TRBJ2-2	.	CASSSPTGELFF	TGTGCCAGCAGTTCCCCCACCGGGGAGCTGTTTTTT
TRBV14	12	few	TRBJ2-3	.	CASSHGPDTQYF	TGTGCCAGCAGCCATGGCCCAGATACGCAGTATTTT
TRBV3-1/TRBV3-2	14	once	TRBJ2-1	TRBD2	CASSQAAGANEQFF	TGTGCCAGCAGCCAAGCTGCGGGAGCCAATGAGCAGTTCTTC
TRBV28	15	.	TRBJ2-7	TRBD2	CASSFSSGRAYEQYF	TGTGCCAGCAGTTTCTCTAGCGGGAGGGCCTACGAGCAGTACTTC
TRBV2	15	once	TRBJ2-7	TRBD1	CASREGTGGVYEQYF	TGTGCCAGCAGGGAAGGGACAGGGGGAGTCTACGAGCAGTACTTC
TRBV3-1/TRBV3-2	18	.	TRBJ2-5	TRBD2	CASSHVPGLARGLETQYF	TGTGCCAGCAGCCATGTCCCGGGACTAGCCCGAGGGCTGGAGACCCAGTACTTC
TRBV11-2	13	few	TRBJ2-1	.	CASTTGNHNEQFF	TGTGCCAGCACCACCGGGAACCACAATGAGCAGTTCTTC
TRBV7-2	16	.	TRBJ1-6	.	CASSLRTGNPNSPLHF	TGTGCCAGCAGCCTAAGAACAGGAAACCCGAATTCACCCCTCCACTTT
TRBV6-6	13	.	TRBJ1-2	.	CASVPRLTDGYTF	TGTGCCAGTGTCCCCAGACTGACAGATGGCTACACCTTC
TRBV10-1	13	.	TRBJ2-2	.	CASSARQTGELFF	TGCGCCAGCAGTGCAAGACAGACCGGGGAGCTGTTTTTT
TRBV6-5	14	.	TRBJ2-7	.	CASSYSRDNYEQYF	TGTGCCAGCAGTTACTCACGAGATAACTACGAGCAGTACTTC
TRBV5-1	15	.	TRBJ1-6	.	CASSPSGGSGSPLHF	TGCGCCAGCAGCCCTTCTGGAGGGTCAGGTTCACCCCTCCACTTT
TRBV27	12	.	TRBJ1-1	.	CASRQRNTEAFF	TGTGCCAGCAGACAGAGGAACACTGAAGCTTTCTTT
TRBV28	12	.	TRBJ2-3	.	CASSHQANTQYF	TGTGCCAGCAGTCATCAAGCGAATACGCAGTATTTT
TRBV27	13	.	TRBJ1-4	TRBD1	CASKGGANEKLFF	TGTGCCAGTAAAGGGGGCGCTAATGAAAAACTGTTTTTT
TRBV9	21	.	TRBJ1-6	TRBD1	CASSVGLTGTGAFSYNSPLHF	TGTGCCAGCAGCGTAGGATTAACCGGGACAGGGGCCTTCTCCTATAATTCACCCCTCCACTTT